The clone carrying this T cell receptor beta chain was seen just once. This entry belongs to a study of blood T cell repertoires in COVID-19. Study in general: Sources were T cells, B-cell-depleted T cells, or PBMCs; the material itself was cDNA or gDNA.

CDR3 size: 17 residues. Germline CDR1 and CDR2: MRHNA and SNTAGT. After removal of 0 bases from V and 5 bases from J, the junction contained 9 bases not matched to a gene. As handled by the study authors: The authors estimated nucleated cell counts from reference gene primer amplification. TCRdb keeps only in-frame clones here, not all; method: immunoSEQ multiplex PCR. The DNA was the basis for D and trimming; V, J and clone size are from that table. This repertoire shows some 410,000 clones, 70% to 90% found once; its top ten account for more than 0.9%. Cohorts were assigned according to the clinical history that participants reported.

Sequenced: PBMCs or T cells enriched from blood (not recorded which). This chain links TRBV6-4 with TRBJ1-5; 8 bases map to TRBD1. This sequence originates from a woman in her 30s with acute COVID-19. CDR3: CASSDSRVQGAYQPQHF. CDR3 sequence (DNA): TGTGCCAGCAGTGACTCGCGGGTCCAGGGGGCCTATCAGCCCCAGCATTTT.